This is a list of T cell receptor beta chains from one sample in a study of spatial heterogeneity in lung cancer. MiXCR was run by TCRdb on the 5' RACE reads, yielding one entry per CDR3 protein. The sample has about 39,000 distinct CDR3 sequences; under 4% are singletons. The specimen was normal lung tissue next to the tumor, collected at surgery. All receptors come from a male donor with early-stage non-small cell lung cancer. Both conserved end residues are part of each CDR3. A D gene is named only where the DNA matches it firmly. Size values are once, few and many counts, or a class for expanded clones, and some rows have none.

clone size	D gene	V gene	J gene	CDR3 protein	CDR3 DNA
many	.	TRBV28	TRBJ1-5	CASSLGPHQPQHF	TGTGCCAGCAGTTTAGGACCCCATCAGCCCCAGCATTTT
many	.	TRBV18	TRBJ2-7	CASSPGSVYEQYF	TGTGCCAGCTCACCCGGTTCTGTCTACGAGCAGTACTTC
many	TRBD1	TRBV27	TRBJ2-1	CASSLEGQPYNEQFF	TGTGCCAGCAGTTTAGAGGGACAGCCCTACAATGAGCAGTTCTTC
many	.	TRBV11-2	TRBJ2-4	CASSLRGLSGIQYF	TGTGCCAGCAGCTTAAGGGGACTGAGTGGCATTCAGTACTTC
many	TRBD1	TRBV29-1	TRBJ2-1	CSVEPTDRVREQFF	TGCAGCGTTGAACCCACGGACAGGGTAAGAGAGCAGTTCTTC
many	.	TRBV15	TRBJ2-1	CATSRAKFGVGDYNEQFF	TGTGCCACCAGCAGAGCTAAATTTGGGGTAGGGGACTACAATGAGCAGTTCTTC
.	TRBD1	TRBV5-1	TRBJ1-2	CVSSITTGTNYGYTF	TGCGTCAGTTCCATCACGACAGGGACTAACTATGGCTACACCTTC
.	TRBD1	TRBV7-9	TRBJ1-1	CASGTGTGGRTEAFF	TGTGCCAGCGGAACCGGGACAGGGGGTCGCACTGAAGCTTTCTTT
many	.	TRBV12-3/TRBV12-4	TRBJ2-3	CASSKDTPRDTQYF	TGTGCCAGCAGCAAGGACACCCCCAGAGATACGCAGTATTTT
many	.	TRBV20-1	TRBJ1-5	CSARNAGIQPQHF	TGCAGTGCTAGAAACGCAGGGATTCAGCCCCAGCATTTT
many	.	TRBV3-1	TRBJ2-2	CASSQGPGYTGELFF	TGTGCCAGCAGCCAAGGTCCAGGTTATACCGGGGAGCTGTTTTTT
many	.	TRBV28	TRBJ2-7	CASSSPPGGKFEQYF	TGTGCCAGCAGCTCCCCTCCTGGAGGTAAATTTGAGCAGTACTTC
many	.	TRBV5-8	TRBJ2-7	CASSLHSGTTYEQYF	TGTGCCAGCAGCTTGCACTCCGGGACGACCTACGAGCAGTACTTC
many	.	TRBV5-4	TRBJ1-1	CASSLGGIGGNTEAFF	TGTGCCAGCAGCTTGGGAGGGATTGGCGGAAACACTGAAGCTTTCTTT
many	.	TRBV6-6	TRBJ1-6	CASIDSTGLNNSPLHF	TGTGCCAGCATCGATAGTACGGGACTCAATAATTCACCCCTCCACTTT